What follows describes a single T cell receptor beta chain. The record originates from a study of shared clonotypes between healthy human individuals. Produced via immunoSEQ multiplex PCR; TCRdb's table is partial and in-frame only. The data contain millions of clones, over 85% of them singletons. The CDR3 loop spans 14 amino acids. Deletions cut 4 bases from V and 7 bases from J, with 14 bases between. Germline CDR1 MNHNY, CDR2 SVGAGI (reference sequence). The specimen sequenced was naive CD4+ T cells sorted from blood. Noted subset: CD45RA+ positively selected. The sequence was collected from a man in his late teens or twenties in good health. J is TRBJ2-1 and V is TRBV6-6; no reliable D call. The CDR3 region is CASSWSGSQNEQFF. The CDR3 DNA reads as TGTGCCAGCAGTTGGTCAGGCAGCCAAAATGAGCAGTTCTTC.